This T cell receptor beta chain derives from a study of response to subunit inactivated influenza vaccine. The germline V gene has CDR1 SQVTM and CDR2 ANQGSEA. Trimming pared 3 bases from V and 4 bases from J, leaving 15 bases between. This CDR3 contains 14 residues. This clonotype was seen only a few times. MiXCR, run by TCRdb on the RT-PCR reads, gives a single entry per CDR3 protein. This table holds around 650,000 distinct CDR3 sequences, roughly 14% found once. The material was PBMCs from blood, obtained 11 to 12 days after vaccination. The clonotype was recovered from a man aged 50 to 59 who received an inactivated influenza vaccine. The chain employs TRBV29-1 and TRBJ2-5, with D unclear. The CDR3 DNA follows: TGCAGCGTTGACGCCTTGACTCGGAGAGAGACCCAGTACTTC. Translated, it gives CSVDALTRRETQYF.